This T cell receptor beta chain was identified during a study of shared clonotypes between healthy human individuals. Study observations and caveats: Shared clonotypes: roughly 4.7% naive CD4, under 4% naive CD8, roughly 2.4% memory CD4, 0.4% memory CD8.

As for this clone: Its target is unknown.

Produced via immunoSEQ multiplex PCR; TCRdb's table is partial and in-frame only. The sample lists a few million clones; about 92% were seen once. This CDR3 region has 14 residues. Losses at the gene ends were 4 bases for V and 5 bases for J; bases not matched to a gene: 6. Germline assignment: CDR1 ENHRY and CDR2 SYGVKD. CD4+ cells yielded CD45RA+ naive and CD45RA-negative memory subsets. The sequence derives from a man aged 18 to 30 in good health. The rearrangement uses TRBV10-3 and TRBJ2-3, with TRBD2 identical over 7 bases. The sequenced sample was naive CD4+ T cells sorted from blood. Subset given: CD45RA+ positively selected. The CDR3 DNA reads as TGTGCCATCAGTGTGTCGGGAGGTGGAGATACGCAGTATTTT. Amino acid sequence: CAISVSGGGDTQYF.